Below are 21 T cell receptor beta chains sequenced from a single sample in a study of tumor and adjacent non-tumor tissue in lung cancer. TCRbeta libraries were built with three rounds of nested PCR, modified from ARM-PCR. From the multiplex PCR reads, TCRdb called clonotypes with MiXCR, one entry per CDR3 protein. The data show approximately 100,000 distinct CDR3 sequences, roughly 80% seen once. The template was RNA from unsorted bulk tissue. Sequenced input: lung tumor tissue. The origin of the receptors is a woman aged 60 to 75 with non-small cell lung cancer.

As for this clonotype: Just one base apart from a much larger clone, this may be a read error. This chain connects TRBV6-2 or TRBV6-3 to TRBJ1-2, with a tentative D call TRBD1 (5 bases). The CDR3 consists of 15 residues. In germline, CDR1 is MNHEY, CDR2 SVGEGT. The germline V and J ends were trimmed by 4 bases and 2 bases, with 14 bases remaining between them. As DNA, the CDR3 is TGTGCCAGCAGTTCCCCTGGACATCGGAACTATGGCTACACCTTC. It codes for CASSSPGHRNYGYTF.

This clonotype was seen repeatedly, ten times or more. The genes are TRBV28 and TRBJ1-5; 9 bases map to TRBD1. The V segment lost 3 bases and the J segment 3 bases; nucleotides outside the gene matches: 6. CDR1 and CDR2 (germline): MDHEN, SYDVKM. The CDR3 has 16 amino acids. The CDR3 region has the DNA TGTGCCAGCAGTTTGGTACAGGGGGCCAACAATCAGCCCCAGCATTTT. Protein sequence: CASSLVQGANNQPQHF. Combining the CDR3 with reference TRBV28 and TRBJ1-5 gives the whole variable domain DVKVTQSSRYLVKRTGEKVFLECVQDMDHENMFWYRQDPGLGLRLIYFSYDVKMKEKGDIPEGYSVSREKKERFSLILESASTNQTSMYLCASSLVQGANNQPQHFGDGTRLSIL.

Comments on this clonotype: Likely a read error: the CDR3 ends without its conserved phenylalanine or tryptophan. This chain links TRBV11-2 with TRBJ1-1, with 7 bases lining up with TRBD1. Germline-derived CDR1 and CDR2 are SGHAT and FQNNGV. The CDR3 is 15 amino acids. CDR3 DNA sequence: TGTACCAGCAACCTCACGACAGGGATGAGGGCTGAAGCTTTCTAT. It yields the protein CTSNLTTGMRAEAFY.

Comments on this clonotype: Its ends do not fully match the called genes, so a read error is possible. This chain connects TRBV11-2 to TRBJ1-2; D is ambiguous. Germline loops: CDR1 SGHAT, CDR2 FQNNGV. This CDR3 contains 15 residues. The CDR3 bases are TGTGCCTGCAGCGCCAACATGGCCGCTAACTATGGCTACACCTTC. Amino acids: CACSANMAANYGYTF.

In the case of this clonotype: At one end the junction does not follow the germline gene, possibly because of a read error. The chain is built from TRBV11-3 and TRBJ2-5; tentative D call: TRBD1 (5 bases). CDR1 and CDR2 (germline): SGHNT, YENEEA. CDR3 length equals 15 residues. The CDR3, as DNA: TGTGCCAACAGCTTTATCCCAGGGTGTCAAGAGACCCAGTACTTC. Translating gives CANSFIPGCQETQYF.

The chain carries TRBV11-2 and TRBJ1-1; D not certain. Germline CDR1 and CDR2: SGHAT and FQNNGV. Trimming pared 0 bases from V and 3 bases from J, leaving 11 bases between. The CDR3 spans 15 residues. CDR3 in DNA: TGTGCCAGCAGCTTAGAACCGGGAGTCCACACTGAAGCTTTCTTT. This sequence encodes CASSLEPGVHTEAFF.

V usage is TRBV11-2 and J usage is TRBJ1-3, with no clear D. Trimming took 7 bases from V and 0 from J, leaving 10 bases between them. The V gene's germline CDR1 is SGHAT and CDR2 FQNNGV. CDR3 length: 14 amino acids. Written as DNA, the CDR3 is TGTGCCAGCAACCCCCTGGGCTCTGGAAACACCATATATTTT. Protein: CASNPLGSGNTIYF. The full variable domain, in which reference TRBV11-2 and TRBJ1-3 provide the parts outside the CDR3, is EAGVAQSPRYKIIEKRQSVAFWCNPISGHATLYWYQQILGQGPKLLIQFQNNGVVDDSQLPKDRFSAERLKGVDSTLKIQPAKLEDSAVYLCASNPLGSGNTIYFGEGSWLTVV.

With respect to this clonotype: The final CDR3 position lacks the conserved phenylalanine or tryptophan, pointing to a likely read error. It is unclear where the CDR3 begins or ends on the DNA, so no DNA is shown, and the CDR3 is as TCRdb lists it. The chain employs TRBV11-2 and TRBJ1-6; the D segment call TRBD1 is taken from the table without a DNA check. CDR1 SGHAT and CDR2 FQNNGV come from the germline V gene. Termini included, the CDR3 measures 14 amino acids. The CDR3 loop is CASRTDRGSSPLYS.

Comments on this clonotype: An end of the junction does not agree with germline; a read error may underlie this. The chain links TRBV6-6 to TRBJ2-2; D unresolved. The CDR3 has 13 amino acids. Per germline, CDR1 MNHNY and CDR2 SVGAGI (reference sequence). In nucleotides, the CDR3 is TGTGTCAGCAGGACCCCAAGCACCGGGGAGCTGTTTTTT. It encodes CVSRTPSTGELFF.

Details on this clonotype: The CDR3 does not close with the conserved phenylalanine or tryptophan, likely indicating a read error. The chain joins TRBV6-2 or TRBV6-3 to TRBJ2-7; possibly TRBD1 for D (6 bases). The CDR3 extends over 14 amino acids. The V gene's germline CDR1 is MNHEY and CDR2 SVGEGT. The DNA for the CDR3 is TGTGCCAGCAGCCGCTCCGGACAGTCCTACGAACAGTACCTC. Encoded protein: CASSRSGQSYEQYL.

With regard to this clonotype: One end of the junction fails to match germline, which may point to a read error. In DNA form, the CDR3 reads TGCAGTGCTAAATCCCGAGGGTTCCAGTTCTTT. As protein: CSAKSRGFQFF. The V and J genes are TRBV20-1 and TRBJ2-1; a possible D gene is TRBD2 (5 bases). The CDR3 consists of 11 residues. CDR1 and CDR2 from the germline V gene are DFQATT and SNEGSKA (reference sequence).

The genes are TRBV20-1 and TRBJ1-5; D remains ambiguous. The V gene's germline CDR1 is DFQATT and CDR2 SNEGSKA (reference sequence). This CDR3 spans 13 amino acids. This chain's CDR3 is CRTHPDDGQPQHF. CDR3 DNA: TGCAGAACTCATCCCGATGACGGTCAGCCCCAGCATTTT.

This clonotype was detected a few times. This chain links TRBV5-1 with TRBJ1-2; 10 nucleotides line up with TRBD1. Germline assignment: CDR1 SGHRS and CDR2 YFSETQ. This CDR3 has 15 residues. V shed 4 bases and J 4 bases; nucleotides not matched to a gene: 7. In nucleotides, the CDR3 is TGCGCCAGCAGCGGAGGGACAGGGGCTGCCTATGGCTACACCTTC. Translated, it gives CASSGGTGAAYGYTF.

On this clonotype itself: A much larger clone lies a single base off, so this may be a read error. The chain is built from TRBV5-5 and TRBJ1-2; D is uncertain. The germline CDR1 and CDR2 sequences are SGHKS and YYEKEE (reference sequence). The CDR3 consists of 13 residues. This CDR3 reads CAISGSEGYGYTF. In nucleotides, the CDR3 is TGTGCCATCAGCGGGAGTGAAGGGTATGGCTACACCTTC.

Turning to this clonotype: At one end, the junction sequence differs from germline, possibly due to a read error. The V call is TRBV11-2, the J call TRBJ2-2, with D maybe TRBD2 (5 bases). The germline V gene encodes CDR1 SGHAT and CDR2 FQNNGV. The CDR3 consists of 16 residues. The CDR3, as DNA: TGTGTCAGCAGCTTAGTATTGGCAGCGCACACCGGGGTGCTGTTTTTT. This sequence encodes CVSSLVLAAHTGVLFF.

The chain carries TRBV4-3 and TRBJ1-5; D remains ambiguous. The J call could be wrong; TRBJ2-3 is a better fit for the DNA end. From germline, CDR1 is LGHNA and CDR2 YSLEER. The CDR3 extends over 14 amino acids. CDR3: CASSQYRGNQPQYF. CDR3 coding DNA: TGCGCCAGCAGCCAATATCGTGGCAATCAGCCCCAGTATTTT.

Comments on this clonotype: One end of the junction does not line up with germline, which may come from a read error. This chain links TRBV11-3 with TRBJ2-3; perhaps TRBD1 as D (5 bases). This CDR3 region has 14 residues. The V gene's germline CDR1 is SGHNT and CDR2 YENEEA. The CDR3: CASSLTGDIDMQYF. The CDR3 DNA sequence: TGTGCCAGCAGCTTAACAGGAGACATAGATATGCAGTATTTT.

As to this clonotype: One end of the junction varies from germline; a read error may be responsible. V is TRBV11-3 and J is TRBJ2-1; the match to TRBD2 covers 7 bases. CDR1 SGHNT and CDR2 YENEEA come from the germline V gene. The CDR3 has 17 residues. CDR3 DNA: TGTGCCAGCAGTTTAGGGTTGACTAGCTGGAGTCGCAATGAGCAGTTCTTC. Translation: CASSLGLTSWSRNEQFF.

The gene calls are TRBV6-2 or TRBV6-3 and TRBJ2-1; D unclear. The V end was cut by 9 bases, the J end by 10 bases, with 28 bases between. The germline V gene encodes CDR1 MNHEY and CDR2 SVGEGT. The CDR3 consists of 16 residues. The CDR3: CASSFFESSKDLEQFF. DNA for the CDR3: TGTGCCAGTTCCTTTTTCGAATCCAGCAAAGACTTAGAGCAGTTCTTC.

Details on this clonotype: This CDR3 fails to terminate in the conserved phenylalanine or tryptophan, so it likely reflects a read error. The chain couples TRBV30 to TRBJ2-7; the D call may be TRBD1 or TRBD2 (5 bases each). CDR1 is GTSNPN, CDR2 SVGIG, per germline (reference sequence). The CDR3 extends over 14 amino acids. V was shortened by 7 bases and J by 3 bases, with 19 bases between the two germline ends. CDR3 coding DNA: TGTGCCTCCGGAAATGGGGGATTGGGCTACGAGCAGTACTTA. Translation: CASGNGGLGYEQYL.

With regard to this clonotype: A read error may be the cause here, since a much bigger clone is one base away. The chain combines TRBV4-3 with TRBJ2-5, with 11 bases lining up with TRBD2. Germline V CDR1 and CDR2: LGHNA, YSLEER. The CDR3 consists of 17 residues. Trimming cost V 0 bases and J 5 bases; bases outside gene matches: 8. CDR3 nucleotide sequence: TGCGCCAGCAGCCAAGATCTGGCTAGCGGGGGGTGGGAGACCCAGTACTTC. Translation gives CASSQDLASGGWETQYF.